These T cell receptor beta chains were read from a single sample in a study of CD8+ T cells in alopecia areata. Sequencing was performed with immunoSEQ multiplex PCR; in TCRdb, only in-frame clones are kept and a portion is missing. The sample has over 120,000 clones; less than 70% are singletons. This material consisted of CD8+ T cells sorted from blood, taken at week 4, from a patient treated with tofacitinib. The receptor source for this set is a human donor with alopecia areata. Both conserved end residues are part of each CDR3. D genes are given only for firm matches. Size tells how often a clone was seen (once, few, many) or the class of an expanded clone, and some rows leave it out.

j_call: TRBJ2-5; cdr3_length: 17; clone_size: few; v_call: TRBV29-1; d_call: TRBD2; cdr3_aa: CSGTIRVAGGPQETQYF; cdr3_nt: TGCAGCGGGACAATCAGAGTAGCGGGGGGACCACAAGAGACCCAGTACTTC
j_call: TRBJ1-6; cdr3_length: 12; clone_size: few; v_call: TRBV5-6; d_call: -; cdr3_aa: CASGHNNSPLHF; cdr3_nt: TGTGCCAGCGGACACAATAATTCACCCCTCCACTTT
j_call: TRBJ2-6; cdr3_length: 16; clone_size: -; v_call: TRBV15; d_call: -; cdr3_aa: CATSPFSDSGANVLTF; cdr3_nt: TGTGCCACCAGCCCGTTCAGTGACTCTGGGGCCAACGTCCTGACTTTC
j_call: TRBJ2-5; cdr3_length: 15; clone_size: -; v_call: TRBV27; d_call: TRBD2; cdr3_aa: CASSLNPSGGETQYF; cdr3_nt: TGTGCCAGCAGCCTTAATCCTAGCGGGGGAGAGACCCAGTACTTC
j_call: TRBJ2-2; cdr3_length: 14; clone_size: -; v_call: TRBV4-1; d_call: TRBD1; cdr3_aa: CASSPRQGGGELFF; cdr3_nt: TGCGCCAGCAGCCCTCGACAGGGCGGCGGGGAGCTGTTTTTT
j_call: TRBJ1-5; cdr3_length: 15; clone_size: many; v_call: TRBV7-9; d_call: -; cdr3_aa: CASSSTRGGDQPQHF; cdr3_nt: TGTGCCAGCAGTTCGACTCGGGGGGGCGATCAGCCCCAGCATTTT
j_call: TRBJ2-5; cdr3_length: 14; clone_size: -; v_call: TRBV15; d_call: -; cdr3_aa: CATSNSGEAETQYF; cdr3_nt: TGTGCCACCAGCAACTCTGGGGAAGCAGAGACCCAGTACTTC
j_call: TRBJ2-1; cdr3_length: 15; clone_size: -; v_call: TRBV19; d_call: TRBD2; cdr3_aa: CASTLAGETYNEQFF; cdr3_nt: TGTGCCAGTACTCTAGCGGGGGAAACATACAATGAGCAGTTCTTC
j_call: TRBJ2-5; cdr3_length: 17; clone_size: -; v_call: TRBV4-2; d_call: TRBD1; cdr3_aa: CASSTPGQGKVQETQYF; cdr3_nt: TGTGCCAGCAGCACGCCAGGACAGGGGAAAGTCCAAGAGACCCAGTACTTC
j_call: TRBJ2-3; cdr3_length: 14; clone_size: -; v_call: TRBV30; d_call: -; cdr3_aa: CAWSTGDSTDTQYF; cdr3_nt: TGTGCCTGGAGTACGGGCGATAGCACAGATACGCAGTATTTT
j_call: TRBJ2-7; cdr3_length: 13; clone_size: -; v_call: TRBV5-6; d_call: -; cdr3_aa: CASSFDRFHEQYF; cdr3_nt: TGTGCCAGCAGCTTCGACAGGTTCCACGAGCAGTACTTC
j_call: TRBJ2-7; cdr3_length: 14; clone_size: -; v_call: TRBV15; d_call: -; cdr3_aa: CATSRPGQPYEQYF; cdr3_nt: TGTGCCACCAGCAGACCTGGACAGCCCTACGAGCAGTACTTC
j_call: TRBJ1-2; cdr3_length: 15; clone_size: once; v_call: TRBV30; d_call: -; cdr3_aa: CAWSVKGANGIGYTF; cdr3_nt: TGTGCCTGGAGTGTTAAGGGCGCCAACGGGATTGGCTACACCTTC
j_call: TRBJ1-2; cdr3_length: 14; clone_size: -; v_call: TRBV2; d_call: TRBD1; cdr3_aa: CASPSAGAGGSYTF; cdr3_nt: TGTGCCAGTCCATCCGCCGGGGCAGGGGGTTCCTACACCTTC
j_call: TRBJ2-1; cdr3_length: 13; clone_size: -; v_call: TRBV2; d_call: -; cdr3_aa: CASDWTPGNEQFF; cdr3_nt: TGTGCCAGTGACTGGACCCCGGGCAATGAGCAGTTCTTC
j_call: TRBJ1-5; cdr3_length: 15; clone_size: -; v_call: TRBV27; d_call: -; cdr3_aa: CASSHGPYSNQPQHF; cdr3_nt: TGTGCCAGCAGCCACGGGCCGTATAGCAATCAGCCCCAGCATTTT
j_call: TRBJ2-7; cdr3_length: 11; clone_size: -; v_call: TRBV29-1; d_call: TRBD1; cdr3_aa: CSGWDSYEQYF; cdr3_nt: TGCAGCGGGTGGGACAGCTACGAGCAGTACTTC
j_call: TRBJ2-1; cdr3_length: 13; clone_size: few; v_call: TRBV29-1; d_call: TRBD2; cdr3_aa: CSVVGLAGYEQFF; cdr3_nt: TGCAGCGTTGTGGGACTAGCGGGTTATGAGCAGTTCTTC
j_call: TRBJ2-2; cdr3_length: 13; clone_size: -; v_call: TRBV9; d_call: -; cdr3_aa: CASSVVSTGELFF; cdr3_nt: TGTGCCAGCAGCGTAGTCAGCACCGGGGAGCTGTTTTTT
j_call: TRBJ1-1; cdr3_length: 13; clone_size: -; v_call: TRBV13; d_call: TRBD1; cdr3_aa: CASSDPQGPEAFF; cdr3_nt: TGTGCCAGCAGTGACCCACAGGGGCCTGAAGCTTTCTTT
j_call: TRBJ2-1; cdr3_length: 16; clone_size: few; v_call: TRBV5-6; d_call: TRBD1; cdr3_aa: CASSPWPAGGRNEQFF; cdr3_nt: TGTGCCAGCAGCCCCTGGCCGGCAGGGGGCCGAAATGAGCAGTTCTTC
j_call: TRBJ2-2; cdr3_length: 18; clone_size: -; v_call: TRBV4-1; d_call: TRBD2; cdr3_aa: CASSQRRFLAGDTGELFF; cdr3_nt: TGCGCCAGCAGCCAGAGACGATTTCTAGCGGGGGACACCGGGGAGCTGTTTTTT
j_call: TRBJ2-7; cdr3_length: 14; clone_size: -; v_call: TRBV5-6; d_call: -; cdr3_aa: CASSSAPALYEQYF; cdr3_nt: TGTGCCAGCAGCTCTGCCCCGGCCCTCTACGAGCAGTACTTC
j_call: TRBJ2-3; cdr3_length: 16; clone_size: once; v_call: TRBV29-1; d_call: -; cdr3_aa: CSVEEVRARGTDTQYF; cdr3_nt: TGCAGCGTTGAAGAAGTCAGGGCAAGGGGCACAGATACGCAGTATTTT
j_call: TRBJ1-1; cdr3_length: 11; clone_size: -; v_call: TRBV5-6; d_call: -; cdr3_aa: CASSFSGEAFF; cdr3_nt: TGTGCCAGCAGCTTTTCAGGGGAAGCTTTCTTT
j_call: TRBJ1-1; cdr3_length: 13; clone_size: few; v_call: TRBV27; d_call: -; cdr3_aa: CASSDLLNTEAFF; cdr3_nt: TGTGCCAGCAGCGACCTACTGAACACTGAAGCTTTCTTT
j_call: TRBJ1-5; cdr3_length: 14; clone_size: -; v_call: TRBV2; d_call: -; cdr3_aa: CASSHYGELQPQHF; cdr3_nt: TGTGCCAGCTCCCATTACGGGGAGCTTCAGCCCCAGCATTTT
j_call: TRBJ2-7; cdr3_length: 14; clone_size: -; v_call: TRBV10-3; d_call: -; cdr3_aa: CAISESGDTYEQYF; cdr3_nt: TGTGCCATCAGTGAGTCTGGGGACACCTACGAGCAGTACTTC
j_call: TRBJ2-7; cdr3_length: 13; clone_size: few; v_call: TRBV27; d_call: -; cdr3_aa: CASSLDSSYEQYF; cdr3_nt: TGTGCCAGCAGTTTGGACAGCTCCTACGAGCAGTACTTC
j_call: TRBJ1-1; cdr3_length: 13; clone_size: -; v_call: TRBV6-5; d_call: -; cdr3_aa: CASSYLSDTEAFF; cdr3_nt: TGTGCCAGCAGTTACTTAAGTGACACTGAAGCTTTCTTT
j_call: TRBJ2-3; cdr3_length: 14; clone_size: once; v_call: TRBV5-6; d_call: -; cdr3_aa: CASTWDRSTDTQYF; cdr3_nt: TGTGCCAGCACCTGGGACCGGAGCACAGATACGCAGTATTTT
j_call: TRBJ2-7; cdr3_length: 13; clone_size: -; v_call: TRBV2; d_call: TRBD1; cdr3_aa: CASITGVDYEQYF; cdr3_nt: TGTGCCAGCATCACAGGGGTAGACTACGAGCAGTACTTC
j_call: TRBJ2-3; cdr3_length: 16; clone_size: -; v_call: TRBV29-1; d_call: TRBD2; cdr3_aa: CSVGTSGGSNTDTQYF; cdr3_nt: TGCAGCGTAGGGACTAGCGGGGGTTCGAACACAGATACGCAGTATTTT
j_call: TRBJ2-1; cdr3_length: 13; clone_size: -; v_call: TRBV29-1; d_call: TRBD1; cdr3_aa: CSVGQGGYNEQFF; cdr3_nt: TGCAGCGTAGGACAGGGAGGCTACAATGAGCAGTTCTTC
j_call: TRBJ2-7; cdr3_length: 15; clone_size: few; v_call: TRBV29-1; d_call: TRBD2; cdr3_aa: CSVEGPPSGDGGQYF; cdr3_nt: TGCAGCGTTGAAGGCCCCCCTAGCGGGGATGGCGGGCAGTACTTC
j_call: TRBJ1-2; cdr3_length: 15; clone_size: -; v_call: TRBV4-3; d_call: TRBD1; cdr3_aa: CASSHGAGGASGYTF; cdr3_nt: TGCGCCAGCAGCCATGGGGCAGGGGGCGCAAGTGGCTACACCTTC
j_call: TRBJ2-5; cdr3_length: 13; clone_size: -; v_call: TRBV6-5; d_call: -; cdr3_aa: CASSYWRGETQYF; cdr3_nt: TGTGCCAGCAGTTACTGGCGGGGTGAGACCCAGTACTTC
j_call: TRBJ2-7; cdr3_length: 13; clone_size: -; v_call: TRBV13; d_call: -; cdr3_aa: CASSLVGSYEQYF; cdr3_nt: TGTGCCAGCAGCTTAGTTGGCTCCTACGAGCAGTACTTC
j_call: TRBJ1-1; cdr3_length: 15; clone_size: -; v_call: TRBV5-1; d_call: TRBD1; cdr3_aa: CASSLGQGMNTEAFF; cdr3_nt: TGCGCCAGCAGCTTGGGACAGGGGATGAACACTGAAGCTTTCTTT
j_call: TRBJ2-3; cdr3_length: 15; clone_size: -; v_call: TRBV6-5; d_call: -; cdr3_aa: CASSRQLFSTDTQYF; cdr3_nt: TGTGCCAGCAGCCGACAGCTTTTTAGCACAGATACGCAGTATTTT
j_call: TRBJ2-3; cdr3_length: 17; clone_size: -; v_call: TRBV6-4; d_call: TRBD2; cdr3_aa: CASSYEGGGISTDTQYF; cdr3_nt: TGTGCCAGCAGTTACGAAGGCGGGGGGATTAGCACAGATACGCAGTATTTT
j_call: TRBJ2-7; cdr3_length: 16; clone_size: -; v_call: TRBV9; d_call: -; cdr3_aa: CASSTHLRDNPYEQYF; cdr3_nt: TGTGCCAGCAGCACCCACCTAAGGGACAATCCCTACGAGCAGTACTTC
j_call: TRBJ2-7; cdr3_length: 15; clone_size: -; v_call: TRBV29-1; d_call: TRBD1; cdr3_aa: CSVEGTGGTVNEQYF; cdr3_nt: TGCAGCGTTGAGGGGACAGGGGGGACCGTAAACGAGCAGTACTTC